Given below is one T cell receptor (beta chain) in context. These data come from a study of blood T cell repertoires in COVID-19. At the level of the study: The origin of the acute and convalescent COVID-19 samples was the United States, Italy and Spain. PBMCs, B-cell-depleted T cells, or T cells provided the cDNA or gDNA that made up the material.

V was pared by 0 bases and J by 9 bases, with 4 bases of the junction left unmatched. The germline V gene has CDR1 LNHNV and CDR2 YYDKDF (reference sequence). The CDR3 length is 15 residues. Method: immunoSEQ multiplex PCR; TCRdb's copy keeps in-frame clones and lacks some. The table includes 150,000 to 200,000 clones, roughly nine tenths detected once. The chain recombines TRBV15 with TRBJ2-1; the match to TRBD2 covers 11 bases. The source is a man between 65 and 85 years old with active or convalescent COVID-19. Sequencing input: peripheral blood. The CDR3 reads CATSREGSGGVEQFF. The CDR3, as DNA: TGTGCCACCAGCAGAGAAGGTAGCGGGGGGGTTGAGCAGTTCTTC.